One and the same sample provided the 22 T cell receptor beta chains below, sequenced in a study of blood T cell repertoires in COVID-19. The assay was immunoSEQ multiplex PCR, and TCRdb's table has in-frame clones only and misses some. The sample lists over 200,000 clones; about 86% were seen once. Sequenced input: PBMCs or T cells enriched from blood (not recorded which). The receptors shown here come from a woman aged 25-40 years who had been exposed to COVID-19.

This sequence joins TRBV5-5 and TRBJ1-6, with TRBD1 identical over 12 bases. After removal of 0 bases from V and 3 bases from J, the junction contained 4 bases not matched to a gene. CDR3 size: 18 residues. Germline CDR1 reads SGHKS; CDR2 reads YYEKEE (reference sequence). The chain's CDR3 is CASSLVGQGASYNSPLHF. As DNA, the CDR3 is TGTGCCAGCAGCTTGGTGGGACAGGGGGCGAGCTATAATTCACCCCTCCACTTT.

The rearrangement uses TRBV29-1 and TRBJ2-7, with 10 bases matching TRBD2. The ends lost 4 bases at V and 2 bases at J; junction bases unmatched: 11. Germline V gene sequence: CDR1 SQVTM, CDR2 ANQGSEA. The CDR3 runs to 16 residues. The CDR3: CSVVGIAGGLPYEQYF. The CDR3 region has the DNA TGCAGCGTTGTGGGCATAGCGGGGGGCCTTCCCTACGAGCAGTACTTC.

V usage is TRBV10-2 and J usage is TRBJ1-2; 7 nucleotides align to TRBD1. CDR3 length equals 12 residues. Germline V gene sequence: CDR1 WSHSY, CDR2 SAAADI. Trimming took 6 bases from V and 4 from J; bases not matched to a gene: 2. The chain's CDR3 is CASSGDSYGYTF. The CDR3 DNA sequence: TGCGCCAGCAGCGGGGACAGCTATGGCTACACCTTC.

The chain carries TRBV10-3 and TRBJ1-6, with 7 bases lining up with TRBD1. Trimming removed 11 bases from V and 5 bases from J; junction bases left unmatched: 9. Germline-derived CDR1 and CDR2 are ENHRY and SYGVKD. This CDR3 spans 14 amino acids. This CDR3 reads CACTGESNNSPLHF. Written as DNA, the CDR3 is TGTGCCTGCACAGGGGAGTCTAATAATTCACCCCTCCACTTT.

The V and J genes are TRBV28 and TRBJ2-2; 7 bases line up with TRBD1. Germline-derived CDR1 and CDR2 are MDHEN and SYDVKM. V was pared by 6 bases and J by 5 bases, with 6 bases of the junction left unmatched. This CDR3 comprises 14 residues. The CDR3 sequence: CASSRNRGTGELFF. The CDR3 DNA reads as TGTGCCAGCAGCCGTAACAGGGGAACCGGGGAGCTGTTTTTT.

The chain recombines TRBV9 with TRBJ2-7, with a tentative D call TRBD1 (6 bases). V was shortened by 7 bases and J by 2 bases, with 13 bases between the two germline ends. The V gene's germline CDR1 is SGDLS and CDR2 YYNGEE. This CDR3 spans 13 amino acids. The CDR3 loop reads CASGTGNAYEQYF. The CDR3 DNA reads as TGTGCCAGCGGAACAGGGAATGCCTACGAGCAGTACTTC.

The chain joins TRBV2 to TRBJ1-6, with D perhaps matching TRBD1 (6 bases). V was pared by 7 bases and J by 3 bases, with 13 bases between. The germline V gene encodes CDR1 SNHLY and CDR2 FYNNEI. The CDR3 spans 15 residues. The CDR3 reads CASIEQGDYNSPLHF. CDR3 in DNA: TGTGCCAGCATCGAACAGGGTGACTATAATTCACCCCTCCACTTT. Full variable domain (rest looked up from reference TRBV2 and TRBJ1-6): EPEVTQTPSHQVTQMGQEVILRCVPISNHLYFYWYRQILGQKVEFLVSFYNNEISEKSEIFDDQFSVERPDGSNFTLKIRSTKLEDSAMYFCASIEQGDYNSPLHFGNGTRLTVT.

The V gene is TRBV18, the J gene TRBJ2-2, with 10 bases matching TRBD2. V shed 6 bases and J 0 bases; nucleotides not matched to a gene: 13. Germline CDR1 is KGHSH and CDR2 is LQKENI. This CDR3 is built from 19 residues. CDR3 residues: CASSSQSLAGVANTGELFF. CDR3 DNA: TGTGCCAGCTCCTCCCAGTCGCTAGCGGGGGTCGCGAACACCGGGGAGCTGTTTTTT.

The rearrangement joins TRBV12-5 to TRBJ1-1; D remains ambiguous. There are 14 residues in the CDR3. Trimming took off 2 bases at V and 1 base at J, with 8 bases between the two ends. CDR1 and CDR2 (germline): LGHNT, FRNRAP. The DNA of the CDR3 is TGTGCTAGTGGTTTGACCCGAGGGAACACTGAAGCTTTCTTT. Protein product: CASGLTRGNTEAFF. Based on the CDR3 plus reference TRBV12-5 and TRBJ1-1, the full variable domain is DARVTQTPRHKVTEMGQEVTMRCQPILGHNTVFWYRQTMMQGLELLAYFRNRAPLDDSGMPKDRFSAEMPDATLATLKIQPSEPRDSAVYFCASGLTRGNTEAFFGQGTRLTVV.

This chain connects TRBV5-1 to TRBJ1-2; 7 bases are a match to TRBD1. The CDR3 runs to 14 residues. Germline V gene lookup returns CDR1 SGHRS and CDR2 YFSETQ. Germline trimming cut 5 bases from V and 4 bases from J; bases unmatched to any gene: 8. The CDR3 loop is CASSTNRGGYGYTF. As DNA, the CDR3 is TGCGCCAGCAGTACTAACAGGGGAGGCTATGGCTACACCTTC.

The gene calls are TRBV19 and TRBJ1-1; 9 nucleotides align to TRBD1. Germline values: CDR1 LNHDA, CDR2 SQIVND (reference sequence). This CDR3 is built from 13 residues. The junction had 4 bases not matched to a gene; V was cut back by 10 bases and J by 1 base. The CDR3 nucleotides are TGTGCCACCTCGGGACAGGGGAACACTGAAGCTTTCTTT. Amino acids: CATSGQGNTEAFF. Variable domain in full (rest from reference TRBV19 and TRBJ1-1): DGGITQSPKYLFRKEGQNVTLSCEQNLNHDAMYWYRQDPGQGLRLIYYSQIVNDFQKGDIAEGYSVSREKKESFPLTVTSAQKNPTAFYLCATSGQGNTEAFFGQGTRLTVV.

The V call is TRBV6-6, the J call TRBJ1-2, with 9 bases that match TRBD1. J was trimmed by 2 bases and V by 5 bases; bases with no gene match: 6. CDR1 and CDR2 (germline): MNHNY, SVGAGI (reference sequence). CDR3 length equals 15 residues. The CDR3 region has the DNA TGTGCCAGCAGTGGGGGGACAGGGAACAACTATGGCTACACCTTC. Translated: CASSGGTGNNYGYTF.

This clone was seen just once. The V call is TRBV6-5, the J call TRBJ1-5, with D maybe TRBD1 (5 bases). V dropped 7 bases and J dropped 6 bases, with 13 bases sitting between them. Germline V lookup: CDR1 MNHEY, CDR2 SVGAGI. The CDR3 extends over 13 amino acids. CDR3 coding DNA: TGTGCCAGCACCCAAGGGGTAGGTCAGCCCCAGCATTTT. Its translation: CASTQGVGQPQHF.

The rearrangement uses TRBV6-1 and TRBJ2-1; TRBD1 matches at 8 bases. The CDR3 is made up of 17 amino acids. The V and J ends lost 0 bases and 3 bases, in that order; junction bases with no gene match: 7. Germline V gives CDR1 MNHNS, CDR2 SASEGT. The CDR3 nucleotides are TGTGCCAGCAGTGAAGCCCCCAGGGGGCTAGTCTACAATGAGCAGTTCTTC. Translating gives CASSEAPRGLVYNEQFF.

The CDR3 region has the DNA TGTGCCAGCAGGTCCGGGACAGGAGGGACAGATACGCAGTATTTT. Protein sequence: CASRSGTGGTDTQYF. This rearrangement joins TRBV7-9 to TRBJ2-3; 8 bases match TRBD1. This CDR3 has 15 residues. Losses at the gene ends were 6 bases for V and 3 bases for J; bases not matched to a gene: 8. Germline CDR1 reads SEHNR; CDR2 reads FQNEAQ (reference sequence).

The chain links TRBV7-3 to TRBJ2-1, with 12 bases lining up with TRBD2. The ends lost 4 bases at V and 10 bases at J; junction bases unmatched: 11. The length of the CDR3 is 16 residues. Germline V gene lookup returns CDR1 SGHTA and CDR2 FQGTGA. This CDR3 is CASSSPSGGAIGEQFF. As DNA, the CDR3 is TGTGCCAGCAGCTCCCCTAGCGGGGGGGCCATCGGGGAGCAGTTCTTC.

The rearrangement uses TRBV23-1 and TRBJ1-5, with D unclear. TRBV23-1 is an ORF, with its function uncertain. V was shortened by 3 bases and J by 0 bases, with 18 bases between the two germline ends. CDR3 length: 18 amino acids. The CDR3 DNA sequence: TGCGCCAGCAGTCAGCGACCCGAGGGAGAATATAGCAATCAGCCCCAGCATTTT. As protein: CASSQRPEGEYSNQPQHF.

The chain recombines TRBV19 with TRBJ1-5; D gene uncertain. CDR3 length: 13 residues. The germline CDR1 and CDR2 sequences are LNHDA and SQIVND (reference sequence). Trimming left V 6 bases short and J 7 bases short, with 13 bases between. DNA of the CDR3: TGTGCCAGTAGGGCGGCCGGTAAACAGCCCCAGCATTTT. Encoded protein: CASRAAGKQPQHF. Using reference TRBV19 and TRBJ1-5 for the parts outside the CDR3, the full variable domain is DGGITQSPKYLFRKEGQNVTLSCEQNLNHDAMYWYRQDPGQGLRLIYYSQIVNDFQKGDIAEGYSVSREKKESFPLTVTSAQKNPTAFYLCASRAAGKQPQHFGDGTRLSIL.

The chain uses TRBV2 and TRBJ2-7, with 7 bases lining up with TRBD1. Germline trimming cut 6 bases from V and 2 bases from J; bases unmatched to any gene: 13. This CDR3 has 16 residues. The germline CDR1 and CDR2 sequences are SNHLY and FYNNEI. CDR3 in amino acids: CASRGGETGVAYEQYF. In DNA form, the CDR3 reads TGTGCCAGCAGGGGTGGGGAAACAGGGGTGGCCTACGAGCAGTACTTC.

J is TRBJ2-1 and V is TRBV10-3; the D gene is possibly TRBD1 (6 bases). CDR1 is ENHRY, CDR2 SYGVKD, per germline. Trimming stripped 8 bases from V and 3 bases from J, with 14 bases between. This CDR3 spans 14 amino acids. The CDR3 DNA reads as TGTGCCATCTCAGGGGTTGGGGGCTACAATGAGCAGTTCTTC. Amino acid sequence: CAISGVGGYNEQFF.

This clone was seen only a few times. V usage is TRBV24-1 and J usage is TRBJ2-7, with a possible D match to TRBD1 (7 bases). From germline, CDR1 is KGHDR and CDR2 SFDVKD. The CDR3 is 15 amino acids. The V end was cut by 6 bases, the J end by 3 bases, with 17 bases between. DNA for the CDR3: TGTGCCACCAGTTACCCCCTCCAGGGGGGCTACGAGCAGTACTTC. This gives the protein CATSYPLQGGYEQYF.

The rearrangement joins TRBV27 to TRBJ2-2; 7 bases are a match to TRBD1. There are 16 residues in the CDR3. The V segment lost 6 bases and the J segment 1 base; nucleotides outside the gene matches: 8. Germline CDR1 and CDR2: MNHEY and SMNVEV (reference sequence). CDR3: CASRLTGKKNTGELFF. CDR3 sequence (DNA): TGTGCCAGCAGACTGACAGGGAAAAAGAACACCGGGGAGCTGTTTTTT.